The rows below give T cell receptor beta chains drawn from one sample of a study of regulatory T cells in long-lasting Graves disease. TCRdb called the multiplex PCR reads again in MiXCR, with one record for every CDR3 protein. This table holds roughly 400,000 distinct CDR3 sequences, approximately 22% found once. The sample was peripheral blood mononuclear cells (PBMCs), taken when the disease was refractory, from a patient treated with antithyroid drugs. These receptors originate from a female donor with Graves disease. CDR3s include the opening cysteine and the closing phenylalanine or tryptophan. A D gene is named only where the DNA matches it firmly. Clone size is not always given. Where it is, it says once, few, many or a class for expanded clones.

abundance: many
len: 13
v_gene: TRBV2
j_gene: TRBJ2-7
d_gene: TRBD2
CDR3aa: CAGTRSDAYEQYF
CDR3nt: TGTGCCGGGACTAGGAGCGATGCCTACGAGCAGTACTTC

abundance: many
len: 15
v_gene: TRBV2
j_gene: TRBJ1-5
d_gene: NA
CDR3aa: CASRETGLGNQPQHF
CDR3nt: TGTGCCAGCAGGGAAACAGGGTTGGGCAATCAGCCCCAGCATTTT

abundance: NA
len: 18
v_gene: TRBV28
j_gene: TRBJ2-6
d_gene: NA
CDR3aa: CASSSPAQATSGANVLTF
CDR3nt: TGTGCCAGCAGTTCTCCGGCCCAGGCCACCTCTGGGGCCAACGTCCTGACTTTC

abundance: many
len: 14
v_gene: TRBV12-3/TRBV12-4
j_gene: TRBJ2-5
d_gene: TRBD2
CDR3aa: CASSQGLYQETQYF
CDR3nt: TGTGCCAGCAGCCAGGGACTATACCAAGAGACCCAGTACTTC

abundance: many
len: 14
v_gene: TRBV2
j_gene: TRBJ2-5
d_gene: TRBD1
CDR3aa: CATLRDSPPGTQYF
CDR3nt: TGTGCCACCCTACGGGACAGCCCACCAGGGACCCAGTACTTC

abundance: NA
len: 14
v_gene: TRBV28
j_gene: TRBJ2-7
d_gene: TRBD2
CDR3aa: CASSLSGKLGGNYF
CDR3nt: TGTGCCAGCAGTTTATCAGGGAAACTCGGGGGGAACTACTTC

abundance: few
len: 14
v_gene: TRBV7-9
j_gene: TRBJ2-5
d_gene: NA
CDR3aa: CASSLEGEGETQYF
CDR3nt: TGTGCCAGCAGCTTAGAGGGGGAAGGAGAGACCCAGTACTTC

abundance: many
len: 16
v_gene: TRBV28
j_gene: TRBJ1-5
d_gene: TRBD1
CDR3aa: CASSQASGQGSQPQHF
CDR3nt: TGTGCCAGCAGTCAAGCATCGGGACAGGGGAGTCAGCCCCAGCATTTT

abundance: many
len: 14
v_gene: TRBV7-9
j_gene: TRBJ2-7
d_gene: TRBD1
CDR3aa: CASSFTDRGYEQYF
CDR3nt: TGTGCCAGCAGTTTCACGGACAGGGGCTACGAGCAGTACTTC

abundance: many
len: 15
v_gene: TRBV28
j_gene: TRBJ1-1
d_gene: NA
CDR3aa: CASSLWRDVVTEAFF
CDR3nt: TGTGCCAGCAGTTTATGGAGGGACGTAGTCACTGAAGCTTTCTTT

abundance: NA
len: 16
v_gene: TRBV20-1
j_gene: TRBJ1-2
d_gene: TRBD1
CDR3aa: CSARSLPKDRDYGYTF
CDR3nt: TGCAGTGCTAGATCCTTACCCAAAGACAGGGACTATGGCTACACCTTC

abundance: NA
len: 15
v_gene: TRBV27
j_gene: TRBJ2-7
d_gene: TRBD2
CDR3aa: CASRNSGRSPYEQYF
CDR3nt: TGTGCCAGCCGGAATAGCGGGAGGTCCCCCTACGAGCAGTACTTC

abundance: few
len: 13
v_gene: TRBV27
j_gene: TRBJ1-1
d_gene: NA
CDR3aa: CASSWGATTEAFF
CDR3nt: TGTGCCAGCAGTTGGGGGGCTACGACTGAAGCTTTCTTT

abundance: NA
len: 13
v_gene: TRBV7-9
j_gene: TRBJ2-2
d_gene: NA
CDR3aa: CASSFSTTGELFF
CDR3nt: TGTGCCAGCAGCTTTTCGACTACCGGGGAGCTGTTTTTT

abundance: NA
len: 15
v_gene: TRBV28
j_gene: TRBJ1-6
d_gene: NA
CDR3aa: CASRGHGREHSPLHF
CDR3nt: TGTGCCAGCAGGGGACACGGCAGGGAACATTCACCCCTCCACTTT

abundance: NA
len: 19
v_gene: TRBV6-1
j_gene: TRBJ2-6
d_gene: NA
CDR3aa: CASSETAPGTPAGANVLTF
CDR3nt: TGTGCCAGCAGTGAAACCGCGCCCGGGACACCCGCGGGGGCCAACGTCCTGACTTTC

abundance: NA
len: 11
v_gene: TRBV30
j_gene: TRBJ2-3
d_gene: NA
CDR3aa: CAWTNADTQYF
CDR3nt: TGTGCCTGGACCAACGCAGATACGCAGTATTTT

abundance: many
len: 11
v_gene: TRBV10-3
j_gene: TRBJ2-5
d_gene: NA
CDR3aa: CAISVGETQYF
CDR3nt: TGTGCCATCAGTGTAGGAGAGACCCAGTACTTC

abundance: few
len: 14
v_gene: TRBV3-1
j_gene: TRBJ1-5
d_gene: NA
CDR3aa: CASSRSGSNQPQHF
CDR3nt: TGTGCCAGCAGCCGGTCGGGTAGCAATCAGCCCCAGCATTTT

abundance: many
len: 14
v_gene: TRBV7-9
j_gene: TRBJ2-7
d_gene: NA
CDR3aa: CASSLMGVADEQYF
CDR3nt: TGTGCCAGCAGCTTAATGGGGGTTGCTGACGAGCAGTACTTC

abundance: few
len: 16
v_gene: TRBV20-1
j_gene: TRBJ2-1
d_gene: TRBD2
CDR3aa: CSATTLLAGVLNEQFF
CDR3nt: TGCAGTGCCACCACCCTTTTGGCGGGAGTTCTGAATGAGCAGTTCTTC

abundance: many
len: 16
v_gene: TRBV6-1
j_gene: TRBJ1-5
d_gene: NA
CDR3aa: CASSHGAGYSNQPQHF
CDR3nt: TGTGCCAGCAGTCACGGAGCGGGGTATAGCAATCAGCCCCAGCATTTT

abundance: many
len: 15
v_gene: TRBV6-2/TRBV6-3
j_gene: TRBJ1-2
d_gene: NA
CDR3aa: CASSYQQRPSYGYTF
CDR3nt: TGTGCCAGCAGTTACCAACAGCGCCCTTCGTATGGCTACACCTTC

abundance: many
len: 16
v_gene: TRBV3-1
j_gene: TRBJ2-5
d_gene: TRBD1
CDR3aa: CASSPWTGVDQETQYF
CDR3nt: TGTGCCAGCAGCCCCTGGACAGGAGTAGACCAAGAGACCCAGTACTTC

abundance: NA
len: 12
v_gene: TRBV5-1
j_gene: TRBJ2-7
d_gene: NA
CDR3aa: CASSLVPTEQYF
CDR3nt: TGCGCCAGCAGCTTGGTCCCCACCGAGCAGTACTTC

abundance: few
len: 15
v_gene: TRBV6-5
j_gene: TRBJ2-3
d_gene: TRBD2
CDR3aa: CASSSHSGSTDTQYF
CDR3nt: TGTGCCAGCAGTTCACATAGCGGGAGCACAGATACGCAGTATTTT

abundance: once
len: 12
v_gene: TRBV29-1
j_gene: TRBJ2-7
d_gene: TRBD1
CDR3aa: CSATGTGSEQYF
CDR3nt: TGCAGCGCCACCGGGACAGGGAGCGAGCAGTACTTC

abundance: NA
len: 17
v_gene: TRBV6-1
j_gene: TRBJ1-3
d_gene: NA
CDR3aa: CASSLEDARGSGNTIYF
CDR3nt: TGTGCCAGCAGCTTGGAGGACGCAAGGGGATCCGGAAACACCATATATTTT

abundance: NA
len: 14
v_gene: TRBV19
j_gene: TRBJ2-7
d_gene: TRBD2
CDR3aa: CASSISGSSYEQYF
CDR3nt: TGTGCCAGCAGCATTAGCGGGAGCTCCTACGAGCAGTACTTC

abundance: many
len: 15
v_gene: TRBV20-1
j_gene: TRBJ1-1
d_gene: TRBD1
CDR3aa: CSARPGGQVNTEAFF
CDR3nt: TGCAGTGCCCGACCGGGGGGACAGGTGAACACTGAAGCTTTCTTT

abundance: few
len: 16
v_gene: TRBV4-1
j_gene: TRBJ1-1
d_gene: NA
CDR3aa: CASSQEKGSVDTEAFF
CDR3nt: TGCGCCAGCAGCCAAGAAAAGGGATCGGTAGACACTGAAGCTTTCTTT

abundance: once
len: 16
v_gene: TRBV5-1
j_gene: TRBJ1-4
d_gene: TRBD1
CDR3aa: CASSLAPGTGAEKLFF
CDR3nt: TGCGCCAGCAGCTTGGCCCCCGGGACAGGGGCTGAAAAACTGTTTTTT

abundance: few
len: 14
v_gene: TRBV5-1
j_gene: TRBJ2-5
d_gene: NA
CDR3aa: CASSSEGRAFTQYF
CDR3nt: TGCGCCAGCAGCTCGGAGGGCAGAGCCTTTACCCAGTACTTC

abundance: many
len: 14
v_gene: TRBV29-1
j_gene: TRBJ2-2
d_gene: TRBD1
CDR3aa: CSVAGTANTGELFF
CDR3nt: TGCAGCGTTGCCGGGACAGCGAACACCGGGGAGCTGTTTTTT

abundance: many
len: 14
v_gene: TRBV20-1
j_gene: TRBJ2-5
d_gene: NA
CDR3aa: CSARALLGAETQYF
CDR3nt: TGCAGTGCTAGAGCACTTCTTGGGGCTGAGACCCAGTACTTC

abundance: NA
len: 12
v_gene: TRBV28
j_gene: TRBJ2-1
d_gene: TRBD1
CDR3aa: CASSRDRGEQFF
CDR3nt: TGTGCCAGCAGCCGCGACAGGGGTGAGCAGTTCTTC

abundance: many
len: 15
v_gene: TRBV12-3/TRBV12-4
j_gene: TRBJ2-7
d_gene: TRBD1
CDR3aa: CASSLVGQGEHEQYF
CDR3nt: TGTGCCAGCAGTTTAGTGGGACAGGGTGAGCACGAGCAGTACTTC

abundance: NA
len: 14
v_gene: TRBV4-1
j_gene: TRBJ2-5
d_gene: NA
CDR3aa: CASSQSRVKETQYF
CDR3nt: TGCGCCAGCAGCCAATCCCGGGTTAAAGAGACCCAGTACTTC

abundance: many
len: 14
v_gene: TRBV29-1
j_gene: TRBJ2-7
d_gene: NA
CDR3aa: CSVVLQGNSYEQYF
CDR3nt: TGCAGCGTTGTACTTCAGGGGAACTCCTACGAGCAGTACTTC

abundance: many
len: 15
v_gene: TRBV2
j_gene: TRBJ1-5
d_gene: NA
CDR3aa: CASSEGRLSNQPQHF
CDR3nt: TGTGCCAGCAGTGAAGGGCGCCTTAGCAATCAGCCCCAGCATTTT

abundance: many
len: 16
v_gene: TRBV5-1
j_gene: TRBJ2-6
d_gene: NA
CDR3aa: CASSSDGGLGANVLTF
CDR3nt: TGCGCCAGCAGCTCGGATGGAGGGTTGGGGGCCAACGTCCTGACTTTC